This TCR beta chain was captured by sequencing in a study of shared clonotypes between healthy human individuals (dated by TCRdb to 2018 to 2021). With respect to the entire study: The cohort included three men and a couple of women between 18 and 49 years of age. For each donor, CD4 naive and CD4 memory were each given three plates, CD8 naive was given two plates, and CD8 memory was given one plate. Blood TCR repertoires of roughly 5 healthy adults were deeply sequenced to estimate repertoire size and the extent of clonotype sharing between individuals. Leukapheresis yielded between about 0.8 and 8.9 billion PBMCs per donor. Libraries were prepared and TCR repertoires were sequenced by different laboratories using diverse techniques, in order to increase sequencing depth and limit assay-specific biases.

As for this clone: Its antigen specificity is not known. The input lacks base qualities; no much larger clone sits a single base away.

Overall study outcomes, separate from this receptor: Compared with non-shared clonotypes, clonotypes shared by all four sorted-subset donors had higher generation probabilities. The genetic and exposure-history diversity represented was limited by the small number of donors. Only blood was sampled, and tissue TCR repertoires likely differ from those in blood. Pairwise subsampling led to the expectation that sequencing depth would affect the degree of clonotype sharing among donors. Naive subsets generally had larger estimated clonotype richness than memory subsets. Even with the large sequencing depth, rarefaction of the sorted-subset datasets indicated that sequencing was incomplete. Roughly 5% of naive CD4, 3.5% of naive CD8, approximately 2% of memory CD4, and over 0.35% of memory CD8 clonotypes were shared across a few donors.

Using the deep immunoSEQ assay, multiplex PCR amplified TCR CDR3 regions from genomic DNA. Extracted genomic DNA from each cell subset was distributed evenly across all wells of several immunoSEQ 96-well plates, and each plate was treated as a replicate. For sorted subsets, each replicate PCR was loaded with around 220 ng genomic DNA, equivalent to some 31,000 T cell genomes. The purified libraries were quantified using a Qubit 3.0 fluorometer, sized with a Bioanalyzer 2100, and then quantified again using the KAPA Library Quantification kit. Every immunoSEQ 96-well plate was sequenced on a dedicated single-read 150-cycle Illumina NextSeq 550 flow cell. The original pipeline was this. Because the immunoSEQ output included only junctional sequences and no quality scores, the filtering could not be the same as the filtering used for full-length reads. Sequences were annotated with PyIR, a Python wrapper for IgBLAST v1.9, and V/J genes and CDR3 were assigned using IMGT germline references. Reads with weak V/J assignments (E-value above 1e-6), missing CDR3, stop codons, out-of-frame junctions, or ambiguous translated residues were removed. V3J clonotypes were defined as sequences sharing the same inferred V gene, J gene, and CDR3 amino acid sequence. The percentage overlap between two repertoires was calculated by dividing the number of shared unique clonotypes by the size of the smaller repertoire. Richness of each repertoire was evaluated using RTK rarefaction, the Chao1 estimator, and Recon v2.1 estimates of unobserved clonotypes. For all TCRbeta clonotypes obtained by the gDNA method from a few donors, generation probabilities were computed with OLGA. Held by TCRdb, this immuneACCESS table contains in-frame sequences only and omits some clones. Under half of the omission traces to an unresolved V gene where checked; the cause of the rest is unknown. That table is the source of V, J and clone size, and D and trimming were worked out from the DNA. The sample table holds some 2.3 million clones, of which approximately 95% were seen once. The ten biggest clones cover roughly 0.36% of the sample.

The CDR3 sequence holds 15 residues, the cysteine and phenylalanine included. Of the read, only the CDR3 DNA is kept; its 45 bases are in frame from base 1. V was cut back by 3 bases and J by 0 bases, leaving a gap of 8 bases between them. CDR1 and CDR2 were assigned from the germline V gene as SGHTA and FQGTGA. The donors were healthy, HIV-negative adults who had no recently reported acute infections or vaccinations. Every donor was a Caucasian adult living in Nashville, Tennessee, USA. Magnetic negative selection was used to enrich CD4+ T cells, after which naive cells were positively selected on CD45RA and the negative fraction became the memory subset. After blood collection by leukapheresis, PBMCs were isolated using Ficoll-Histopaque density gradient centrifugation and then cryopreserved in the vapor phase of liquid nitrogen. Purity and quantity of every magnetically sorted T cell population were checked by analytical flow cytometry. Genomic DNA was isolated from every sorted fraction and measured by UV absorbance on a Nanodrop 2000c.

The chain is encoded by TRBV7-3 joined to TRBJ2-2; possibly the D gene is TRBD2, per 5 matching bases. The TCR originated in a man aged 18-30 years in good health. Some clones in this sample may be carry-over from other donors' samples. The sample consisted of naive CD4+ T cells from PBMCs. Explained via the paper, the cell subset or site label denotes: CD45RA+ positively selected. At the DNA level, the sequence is TGTGCCAGCAGCTTCGGACTCCCGAACACCGGGGAGCTGTTTTTT. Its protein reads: CASSFGLPNTGELFF.